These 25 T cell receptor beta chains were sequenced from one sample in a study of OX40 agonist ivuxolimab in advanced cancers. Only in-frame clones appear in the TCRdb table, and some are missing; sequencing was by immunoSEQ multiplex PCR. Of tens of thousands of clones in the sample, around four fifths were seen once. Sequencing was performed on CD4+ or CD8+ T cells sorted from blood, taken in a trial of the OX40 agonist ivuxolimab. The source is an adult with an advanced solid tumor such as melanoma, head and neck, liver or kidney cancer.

Here the CDR3 reads CASSPETSSGGNEQFF. The CDR3 DNA sequence: TGCGCCAGCAGCCCAGAAACGTCGTCGGGGGGGAATGAGCAGTTCTTC. The V call is TRBV4-1, the J call TRBJ2-1, with 8 nucleotides matching TRBD2. CDR1 is MGHRA and CDR2 is YSYEKL in the germline V gene. This CDR3 spans 16 amino acids. The junction had 12 bases not matched to a gene; V was cut back by 4 bases and J by 7 bases.

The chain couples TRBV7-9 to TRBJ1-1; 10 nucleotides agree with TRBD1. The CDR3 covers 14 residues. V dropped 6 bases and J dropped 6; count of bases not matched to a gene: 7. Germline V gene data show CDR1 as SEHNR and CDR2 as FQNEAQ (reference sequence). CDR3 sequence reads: CASRARTGGSEAFF. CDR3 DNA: TGTGCCAGCAGGGCAAGGACAGGGGGGTCTGAAGCTTTCTTT.

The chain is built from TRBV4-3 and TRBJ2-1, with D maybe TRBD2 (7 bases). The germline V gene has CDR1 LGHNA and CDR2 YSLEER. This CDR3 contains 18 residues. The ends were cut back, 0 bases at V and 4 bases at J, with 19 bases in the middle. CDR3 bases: TGCGCCAGCAGCCAAGAAGATGGAGGGGGGGGAAAATACAATGAGCAGTTCTTC. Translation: CASSQEDGGGGKYNEQFF.

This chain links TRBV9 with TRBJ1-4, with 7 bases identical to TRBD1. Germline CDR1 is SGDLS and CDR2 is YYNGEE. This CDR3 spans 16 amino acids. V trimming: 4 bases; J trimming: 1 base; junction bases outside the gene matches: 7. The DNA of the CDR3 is TGTGCCAGCAGCCCCCAGGGGGGTATAACTAATGAAAAACTGTTTTTT. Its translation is CASSPQGGITNEKLFF.

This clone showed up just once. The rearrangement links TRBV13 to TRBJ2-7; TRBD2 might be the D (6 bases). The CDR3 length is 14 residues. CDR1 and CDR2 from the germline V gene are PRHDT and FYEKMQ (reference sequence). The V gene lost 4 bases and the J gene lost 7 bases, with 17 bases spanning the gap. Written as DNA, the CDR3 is TGTGCCAGCAGCTCATCGACTAGGGATAGGGAGCAGTACTTC. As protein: CASSSSTRDREQYF.

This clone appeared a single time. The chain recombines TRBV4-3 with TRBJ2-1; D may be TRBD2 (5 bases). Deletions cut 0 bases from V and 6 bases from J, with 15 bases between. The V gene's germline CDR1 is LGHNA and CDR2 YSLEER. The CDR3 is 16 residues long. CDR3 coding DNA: TGCGCCAGCAGCCAAGATCATGCGGACTCGCTCAATGAGCAGTTCTTC. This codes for CASSQDHADSLNEQFF.

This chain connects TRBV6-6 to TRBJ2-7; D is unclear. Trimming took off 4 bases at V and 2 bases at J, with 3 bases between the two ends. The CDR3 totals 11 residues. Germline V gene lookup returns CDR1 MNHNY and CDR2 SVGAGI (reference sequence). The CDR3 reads CASSSTYEQYF. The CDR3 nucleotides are TGTGCCAGCAGTTCCACCTACGAGCAGTACTTC.

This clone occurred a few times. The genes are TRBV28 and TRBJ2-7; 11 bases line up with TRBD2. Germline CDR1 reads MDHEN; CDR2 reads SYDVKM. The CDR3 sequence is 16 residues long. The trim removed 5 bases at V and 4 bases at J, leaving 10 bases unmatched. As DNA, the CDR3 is TGTGCCAGCAGTCACCCGACTAGCGGGACATGGTACGAGCAGTACTTC. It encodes CASSHPTSGTWYEQYF.

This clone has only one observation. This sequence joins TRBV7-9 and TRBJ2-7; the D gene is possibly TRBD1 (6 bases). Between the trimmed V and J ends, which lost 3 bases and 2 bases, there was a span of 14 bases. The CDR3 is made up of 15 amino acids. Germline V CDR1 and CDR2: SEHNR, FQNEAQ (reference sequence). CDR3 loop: CASSLGRTDTYEQYF. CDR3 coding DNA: TGTGCCAGCAGCTTGGGGCGGACAGATACCTACGAGCAGTACTTC.

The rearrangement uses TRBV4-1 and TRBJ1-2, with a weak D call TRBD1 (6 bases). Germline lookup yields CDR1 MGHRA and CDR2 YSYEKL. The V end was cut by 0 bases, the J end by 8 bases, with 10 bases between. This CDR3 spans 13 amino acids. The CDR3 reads CASSQDQGGGYTF. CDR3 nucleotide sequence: TGCGCCAGCAGCCAAGATCAAGGGGGGGGCTACACCTTC.

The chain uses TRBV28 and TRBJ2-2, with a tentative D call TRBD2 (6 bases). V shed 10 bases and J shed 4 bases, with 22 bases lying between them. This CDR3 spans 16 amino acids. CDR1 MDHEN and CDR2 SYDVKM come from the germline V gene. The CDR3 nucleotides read TGTGCCATCAATGCCCCTAGCGTGTATGGCACCGGGGAGCTGTTTTTT. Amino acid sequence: CAINAPSVYGTGELFF.

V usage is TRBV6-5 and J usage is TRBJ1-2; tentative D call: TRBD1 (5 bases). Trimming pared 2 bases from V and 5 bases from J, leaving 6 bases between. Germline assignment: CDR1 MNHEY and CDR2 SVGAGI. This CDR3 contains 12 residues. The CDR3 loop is CASSYGGYGYTF. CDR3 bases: TGTGCCAGCAGTTACGGGGGTTATGGCTACACCTTC.

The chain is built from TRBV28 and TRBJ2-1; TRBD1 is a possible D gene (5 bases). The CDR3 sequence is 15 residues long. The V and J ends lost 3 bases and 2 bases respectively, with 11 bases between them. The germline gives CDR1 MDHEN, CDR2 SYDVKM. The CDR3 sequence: CASSLGQSTYNEQFF. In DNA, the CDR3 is TGTGCCAGCAGTTTGGGGCAGTCCACCTACAATGAGCAGTTCTTC.

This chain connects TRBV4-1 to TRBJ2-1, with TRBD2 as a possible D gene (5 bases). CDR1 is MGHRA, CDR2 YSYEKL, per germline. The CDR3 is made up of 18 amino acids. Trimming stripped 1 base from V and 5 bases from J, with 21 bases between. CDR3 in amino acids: CASSQVSHLAADDNEQFF. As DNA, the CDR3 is TGCGCCAGCAGCCAAGTAAGTCACCTAGCAGCGGATGACAATGAGCAGTTCTTC.

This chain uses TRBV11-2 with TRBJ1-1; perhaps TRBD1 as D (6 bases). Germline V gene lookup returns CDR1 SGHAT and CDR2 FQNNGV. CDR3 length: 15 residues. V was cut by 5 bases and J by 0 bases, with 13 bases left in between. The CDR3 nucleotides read TGTGCCAGCAGCCAACTGACAGGAATGAACACTGAAGCTTTCTTT. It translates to CASSQLTGMNTEAFF.

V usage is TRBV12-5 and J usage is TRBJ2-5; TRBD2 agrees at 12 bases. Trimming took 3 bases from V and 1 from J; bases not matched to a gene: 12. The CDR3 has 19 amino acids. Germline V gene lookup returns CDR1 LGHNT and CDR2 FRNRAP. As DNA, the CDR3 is TGTGCTAGTGGTTTCGGTCTGCCGGGACTAGCGGGTTCCCAAGAGACCCAGTACTTC. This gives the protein CASGFGLPGLAGSQETQYF. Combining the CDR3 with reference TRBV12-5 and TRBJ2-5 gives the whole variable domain DARVTQTPRHKVTEMGQEVTMRCQPILGHNTVFWYRQTMMQGLELLAYFRNRAPLDDSGMPKDRFSAEMPDATLATLKIQPSEPRDSAVYFCASGFGLPGLAGSQETQYFGPGTRLLVL.

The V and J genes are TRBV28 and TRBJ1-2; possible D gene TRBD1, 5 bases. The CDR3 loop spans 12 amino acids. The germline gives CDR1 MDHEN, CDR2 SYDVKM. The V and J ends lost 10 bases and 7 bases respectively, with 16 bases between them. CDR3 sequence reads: CATDRGVGGYTF. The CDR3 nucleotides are TGTGCCACCGACCGGGGGGTAGGTGGCTACACCTTC.

This CDR3 is CAARPAGGHEKLFF. CDR3 coding DNA: TGTGCCGCTCGCCCGGCAGGGGGGCATGAAAAACTGTTTTTT. This chain joins TRBV13 and TRBJ1-4, with 7 bases identical to TRBD1. The CDR3 length is 14 residues. In germline, CDR1 is PRHDT, CDR2 FYEKMQ (reference sequence). The ends lost 11 bases at V and 6 bases at J; junction bases unmatched: 12.

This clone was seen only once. This CDR3 reads CASSSTISGGGHEQYF. The CDR3 nucleotides read TGTGCCAGCAGCTCCACAATTAGCGGGGGGGGCCACGAGCAGTACTTC. The chain recombines TRBV7-9 with TRBJ2-7; 11 bases are a match to TRBD2. The CDR3 is 16 amino acids. CDR1 and CDR2 from the germline V gene are SEHNR and FQNEAQ (reference sequence). Trimming at V came to 4 bases and at J to 5 bases, leaving 10 bases not matched to a gene.

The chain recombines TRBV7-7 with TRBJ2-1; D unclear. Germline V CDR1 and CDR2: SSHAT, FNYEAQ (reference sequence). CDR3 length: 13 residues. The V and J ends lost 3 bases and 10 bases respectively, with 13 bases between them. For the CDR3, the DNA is TGTGCCAGCAGCTTCTCAGCTTGGGCCGAGCAGTTCTTC. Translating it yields CASSFSAWAEQFF.

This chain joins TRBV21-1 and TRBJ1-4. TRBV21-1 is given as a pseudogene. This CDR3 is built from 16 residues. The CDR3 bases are TGTGCCAGCAGCAAAGGGGGATGGGGATTCGAAGAAAAACTGTTTTTT. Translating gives CASSKGGWGFEEKLFF.

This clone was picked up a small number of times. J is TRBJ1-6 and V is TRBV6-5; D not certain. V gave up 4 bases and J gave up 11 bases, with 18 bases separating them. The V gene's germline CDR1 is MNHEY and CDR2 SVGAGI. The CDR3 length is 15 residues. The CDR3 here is CASSSAAEATPPLHF. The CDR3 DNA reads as TGTGCCAGCAGTTCCGCGGCGGAAGCAACTCCACCCCTCCACTTT.

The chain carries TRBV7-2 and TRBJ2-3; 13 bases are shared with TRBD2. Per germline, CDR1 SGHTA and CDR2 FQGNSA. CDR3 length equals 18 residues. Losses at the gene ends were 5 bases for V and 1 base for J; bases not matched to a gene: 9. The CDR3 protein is CASSLGLAGVWGTDTQYF. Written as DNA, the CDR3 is TGTGCCAGCAGCCTCGGACTAGCGGGAGTCTGGGGCACAGATACGCAGTATTTT.

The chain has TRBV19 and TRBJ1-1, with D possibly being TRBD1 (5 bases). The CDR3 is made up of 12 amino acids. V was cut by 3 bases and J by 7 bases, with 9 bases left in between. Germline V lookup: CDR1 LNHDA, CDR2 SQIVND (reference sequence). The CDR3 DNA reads TGTGCCAGTAGTATGGGGGTAGGTGAAGCTTTCTTT. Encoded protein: CASSMGVGEAFF. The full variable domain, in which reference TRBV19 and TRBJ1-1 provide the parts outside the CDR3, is DGGITQSPKYLFRKEGQNVTLSCEQNLNHDAMYWYRQDPGQGLRLIYYSQIVNDFQKGDIAEGYSVSREKKESFPLTVTSAQKNPTAFYLCASSMGVGEAFFGQGTRLTVV.

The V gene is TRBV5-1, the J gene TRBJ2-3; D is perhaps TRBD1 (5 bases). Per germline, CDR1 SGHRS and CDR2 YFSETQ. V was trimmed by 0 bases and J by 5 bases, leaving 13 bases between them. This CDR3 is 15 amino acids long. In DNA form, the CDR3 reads TGCGCCAGCAGCTTGGCTCAGGGTGAAATAGATACGCAGTATTTT. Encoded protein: CASSLAQGEIDTQYF.